Listed here are 30 T cell receptor beta chains from one sample, sequenced in a study of T cells expressing NK-cell markers. TCRdb reprocessed the 5' RACE reads and keeps a single row for each CDR3 protein, giving no DNA. The sample includes about 190,000 distinct CDR3 sequences. Sample: blood T cells: a sorted CD56 or NKG2C T cell subset, CD4+ or CD8+ T cells, or bulk PBMC T cells (not recorded which). These receptors originate from a man aged 18 to 69 in good health.

The CDR3 sequence: CASSLGLGESSYEQYF. V and J are TRBV5-4 and TRBJ2-7. CDR1 and CDR2 (germline): SGHNT, YYREEE (reference sequence). The CDR3 has 16 amino acids.

The V call is TRBV5-1, the J call TRBJ2-1; lacking DNA, the TRBD1 call made by TCRdb goes unchecked. CDR1 is SGHRS, CDR2 YFSETQ, per germline. This CDR3 comprises 15 residues. The CDR3 is CASSLWDRGVGEQFF.

The V gene is TRBV6-1, the J gene TRBJ2-3; TCRdb's D gene call, TRBD1, goes unchecked for lack of DNA. Germline values: CDR1 MNHNS, CDR2 SASEGT. CDR3 length equals 16 residues. The CDR3 protein is CASKLRAGQYTDTQYF.

The gene calls are TRBV14 and TRBJ1-2; absent DNA, TCRdb's TRBD1 call cannot be checked. The CDR3 is 13 amino acids. Germline V lookup: CDR1 SGHDN, CDR2 FVKESK. This CDR3 reads CASSQGAGYGYTF. Drawing the rest from reference TRBV14 and TRBJ1-2, the complete variable domain is EAGVTQFPSHSVIEKGQTVTLRCDPISGHDNLYWYRRVMGKEIKFLLHFVKESKQDESGMPNNRFLAERTGGTYSTLKVQPAELEDSGVYFCASSQGAGYGYTFGSGTRLTVV.

The chain couples TRBV6-1 to TRBJ2-3; the D call of TRBD1 rests on TCRdb alone, since no DNA is present to check it. Per the germline V gene, CDR1 is MNHNS and CDR2 is SASEGT. The CDR3 contains 16 residues. CDR3 loop: CASSELEGGSTDTQYF.

CDR3 protein: CASSSGLADLQETQYF. The gene calls are TRBV6-5 and TRBJ2-5; TCRdb's D call of TRBD2 is untestable without DNA. The V gene's germline CDR1 is MNHEY and CDR2 SVGAGI. The CDR3 consists of 16 residues.

The chain uses TRBV27 and TRBJ2-1; TCRdb returns TRBD1, unconfirmable since there is no DNA. This CDR3 spans 15 amino acids. Looked up from germline, CDR1 is MNHEY and CDR2 is SMNVEV (reference sequence). CDR3 loop: CASSPGPPGSGEQFF.

The chain links TRBV23-1 to TRBJ2-7. TRBV23-1 is identified as an open reading frame with a role that is uncertain. The CDR3 consists of 19 residues. CDR3 in amino acids: CASSQSLFWAGGFSYEQYF.

The J gene is TRBJ2-1, the V gene TRBV2; TCRdb returns TRBD1, unconfirmable since there is no DNA. CDR1 and CDR2 (germline): SNHLY, FYNNEI. This CDR3 is built from 16 residues. CDR3 region: CASSSGGGGLYNEQFF.

CDR3 region: CAISELWRGGITGELFF. The V call is TRBV10-3, the J call TRBJ2-2; the TCRdb D gene call, TRBD2, has no DNA to confirm it. The CDR3 contains 17 residues. Germline V CDR1 and CDR2: ENHRY, SYGVKD.

V is TRBV20-1 and J is TRBJ2-2. The CDR3 sequence is 16 residues long. Germline V gives CDR1 DFQATT, CDR2 SNEGSKA (reference sequence). CDR3 region: CSARDVEQANTGELFF.

The chain's CDR3 is CAWSLRAGGYSSYEQYF. The chain joins TRBV30 to TRBJ2-7; TCRdb's D call of TRBD2 is untestable without DNA. The CDR3 length is 17 residues. Germline V gives CDR1 GTSNPN, CDR2 SVGIG (reference sequence).

The genes are TRBV12-5 and TRBJ2-1. Looked up from germline, CDR1 is LGHNT and CDR2 is FRNRAP. The CDR3 sequence is 12 residues long. The CDR3 spells CASGHTANEQFF.

V and J are TRBV28 and TRBJ1-3. The length of the CDR3 is 13 residues. The V gene's germline CDR1 is MDHEN and CDR2 SYDVKM. This CDR3 is CASSFQASNTIYF.

The rearrangement joins TRBV28 to TRBJ2-1. Looked up from germline, CDR1 is MDHEN and CDR2 is SYDVKM. This CDR3 is 15 amino acids long. The CDR3 sequence: CASSSDRGSYNEQFF.

CDR3 residues: CASSREQGGGEQYF. V usage is TRBV5-5 and J usage is TRBJ2-7; TCRdb calls TRBD1, which cannot be checked without DNA. CDR3 length: 14 residues. CDR1 is SGHKS, CDR2 YYEKEE, per germline (reference sequence).

The chain joins TRBV20-1 to TRBJ1-6; TCRdb lists TRBD1, though no DNA is available to test this call. Germline values: CDR1 DFQATT, CDR2 SNEGSKA (reference sequence). The CDR3 loop spans 13 amino acids. The CDR3: CSQMGHTNSPLHF.

CDR3 sequence: CASSLVSGAVGEQFF. This sequence joins TRBV5-1 and TRBJ2-1; the D call from TCRdb, TRBD2, cannot be confirmed without DNA. The CDR3 totals 15 residues. Germline CDR1 is SGHRS and CDR2 is YFSETQ.

V is TRBV9 and J is TRBJ2-3; the D gene TCRdb calls, TRBD2, cannot be checked with no DNA. Per the germline V gene, CDR1 is SGDLS and CDR2 is YYNGEE. The CDR3 has 15 residues. CDR3 sequence: CASSVALGVADTQYF.

This sequence joins TRBV24-1 and TRBJ2-5; TCRdb returns TRBD1, unconfirmable since there is no DNA. The germline gives CDR1 KGHDR, CDR2 SFDVKD. CDR3 size: 15 residues. Here the CDR3 reads CATSPGGSGAETQYF.

The chain recombines TRBV20-1 with TRBJ2-7; TCRdb returns TRBD2, unconfirmable since there is no DNA. This CDR3 is 15 amino acids long. Germline CDR1 and CDR2: DFQATT and SNEGSKA (reference sequence). The CDR3 is CSARDHKGYSYEQYF.

The chain joins TRBV19 to TRBJ1-2. The germline V gene has CDR1 LNHDA and CDR2 SQIVND (reference sequence). This CDR3 has 13 residues. The CDR3 sequence: CASSINSDYGYTF. The full variable domain, with the rest looked up from reference TRBV19 and TRBJ1-2, is DGGITQSPKYLFRKEGQNVTLSCEQNLNHDAMYWYRQDPGQGLRLIYYSQIVNDFQKGDIAEGYSVSREKKESFPLTVTSAQKNPTAFYLCASSINSDYGYTFGSGTRLTVV.

The rearrangement links TRBV7-9 to TRBJ2-7. This CDR3 region has 14 residues. Germline CDR1 SEHNR, CDR2 FQNEAQ (reference sequence). The CDR3 sequence: CASSEGRISYEQYF. The whole variable domain, filled in from reference TRBV7-9 and TRBJ2-7, reads DTGVSQNPRHKITKRGQNVTFRCDPISEHNRLYWYRQTLGQGPEFLTYFQNEAQLEKSRLLSDRFSAERPKGSFSTLEIQRTEQGDSAMYLCASSEGRISYEQYFGPGTRLTVT.

V is TRBV7-8 and J is TRBJ1-2; TCRdb calls TRBD1, which cannot be checked without DNA. Germline-derived CDR1 and CDR2 are SGHVS and FQNEAQ. The CDR3 extends over 12 amino acids. The CDR3 region is CASSHGTDLYTF.

The chain combines TRBV30 with TRBJ2-5. Germline CDR1 is GTSNPN and CDR2 is SVGIG (reference sequence). The CDR3 contains 14 residues. This CDR3 is CAWSVVEKQETQYF.

The rearrangement uses TRBV9 and TRBJ2-1. Germline V CDR1 and CDR2: SGDLS, YYNGEE. The CDR3 sequence is 15 residues long. CDR3 loop: CASSEGLMSNNEQFF.

This chain joins TRBV2 and TRBJ2-2; the D call from TCRdb, TRBD1, cannot be confirmed without DNA. CDR1 SNHLY and CDR2 FYNNEI come from the germline V gene. The CDR3 is 15 amino acids. The CDR3 region is CASRAGTVVTGELFF.

The CDR3 reads CASSEVGGGRTDTQYF. The genes are TRBV2 and TRBJ2-3; TCRdb's assignment of TRBD2 cannot be checked, as there is no DNA. The germline V gene encodes CDR1 SNHLY and CDR2 FYNNEI. The CDR3 length is 16 residues.

This chain links TRBV12-3 or TRBV12-4 with TRBJ2-4; TCRdb calls TRBD2, which cannot be checked without DNA. The CDR3 extends over 15 amino acids. CDR3 region: CASSFGGLAGGIQYF.

The rearrangement joins TRBV6-1 to TRBJ2-7; without DNA, the TCRdb call of TRBD2 cannot be checked. CDR1 and CDR2 from the germline V gene are MNHNS and SASEGT. This CDR3 comprises 17 residues. The CDR3 is CASSEAHETSRAYEQYF.